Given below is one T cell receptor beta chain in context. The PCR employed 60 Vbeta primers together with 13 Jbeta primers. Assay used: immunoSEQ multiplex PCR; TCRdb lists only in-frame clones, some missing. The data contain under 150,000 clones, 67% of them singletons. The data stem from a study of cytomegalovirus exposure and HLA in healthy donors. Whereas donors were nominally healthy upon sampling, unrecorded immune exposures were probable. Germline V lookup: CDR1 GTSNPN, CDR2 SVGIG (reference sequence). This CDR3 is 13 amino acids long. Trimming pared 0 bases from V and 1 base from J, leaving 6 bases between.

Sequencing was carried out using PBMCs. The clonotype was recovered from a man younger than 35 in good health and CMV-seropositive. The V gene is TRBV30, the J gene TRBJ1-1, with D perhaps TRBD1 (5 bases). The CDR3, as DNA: TGTGCCTGGAGTGTGGGGGGGAACACTGAAGCTTTCTTT. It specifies CAWSVGGNTEAFF.